This T cell receptor beta chain was obtained from a study of shared clonotypes between healthy human individuals (dated by TCRdb to the early 2020s). Regarding the research as a whole: A few men and two women, aged 18 to 49 years, made up the cohort. For each donor, three plates each were used for CD4 naive and CD4 memory, two plates were used for CD8 naive, and one plate was used for CD8 memory. To estimate repertoire size and how much clonotypes are shared between individuals, the study performed deep sequencing of blood TCR repertoires from about five healthy adults. To increase sequencing depth and limit assay-specific biases, different laboratories used diverse techniques to prepare libraries and sequence TCR repertoires. Per donor, leukapheresis produced somewhere between about 0.9 and 9.5 billion PBMCs. Findings and caveats that apply to the study as a whole: About 4.5% of naive CD4, more than 3% of naive CD8, about 2.5% of memory CD4, and 0.4% of memory CD8 clonotypes were shared across a few donors. Based on pairwise subsampling, the degree of clonotype sharing among donors was expected to be affected by sequencing depth. Because the study included only a small number of donors, the genetic and exposure-history diversity represented was limited. Incomplete sequencing was indicated by rarefaction of sorted-subset datasets, despite the large sequencing depth. Estimated clonotype richness was generally larger for naive than for memory subsets. Sampling was limited to blood, and TCR repertoires in tissue likely differ from TCR repertoires in blood. Compared with non-shared clonotypes, the clonotypes found in all four sorted-subset donors had higher generation probabilities.

Remarks on this clone: Its antigen is currently not known. This likely reflects a read error, since a far larger clone is one base away.

TCR CDR3 regions were amplified from genomic DNA by multiplex PCR using the deep immunoSEQ assay. Genomic DNA extracted from each cell subset was distributed evenly over all wells of several immunoSEQ 96-well plates, and each plate served as one replicate. For sorted subsets, each replicate PCR was loaded with 200 ng genomic DNA, equivalent to about 30,000 T cell genomes. Purified libraries were measured with a Qubit 3.0 fluorometer, size-checked on a Bioanalyzer 2100, and measured again with the KAPA Library Quantification kit. A separate single-read 150-cycle Illumina NextSeq 550 flow cell was used to sequence each immunoSEQ 96-well plate. For the original study's pipeline: Because the immunoSEQ output included only junctional sequences and no quality scores, the filtering could not be the same as the filtering used for full-length reads. To assign V/J genes and CDR3, sequences were annotated against IMGT germline references using PyIR, a Python wrapper for IgBLAST v1.9. Any read was removed if the V/J assignment was weak (E-value above 1e-6), the CDR3 was missing, or the read contained stop codons, out-of-frame junctions, or ambiguous translated residues. V3J clonotypes were defined as sequences sharing the same inferred V gene, J gene, and CDR3 amino acid sequence. Percentage overlap between repertoires was computed as shared unique clonotypes divided by the size of the smaller repertoire. Three approaches were used to assess repertoire richness: RTK rarefaction, the Chao1 estimator, and Recon v2.1 estimates of unobserved clonotypes. Generation probabilities were computed with OLGA for all TCRbeta clonotypes obtained by the gDNA method from several donors. TCRdb retrieved this table from immuneACCESS and kept in-frame rearrangements only. Not all clones are present; in checked studies, unresolved V genes account for under half, and no reason is known for the remainder. Clone size and V and J calls were adopted from that table, with D and trimming inferred from the DNA. Counted in this sample were over a million clones; approximately 78% of them appeared once. The ten top clones hold 0.55% to 0.7% of the sample.

The donors were healthy, HIV-negative adults who had no recently reported acute infections or vaccinations. Every donor was a Caucasian adult residing in Nashville, Tennessee, USA. CD4+ T cells were enriched by magnetic negative selection; naive cells were then positively selected on CD45RA, and the negative fraction formed the memory subset. Blood was collected by leukapheresis, and PBMCs were isolated by Ficoll-Histopaque density gradient centrifugation and then cryopreserved in liquid nitrogen vapor phase. Analytical flow cytometry was used to check the purity and quantity of every magnetically sorted T cell population. Genomic DNA was isolated from every sorted fraction and measured by UV absorbance on a Nanodrop 2000c. CDR1 is given as GTSNPN and CDR2 as SVGIG, both from the germline V gene (reference sequence). Deletion took 7 bases off V and 0 bases off J, with a span of 16 bases between the germline ends. From its cysteine to its phenylalanine, the CDR3 spans 14 amino acids. Left in the record is the CDR3 DNA by itself, 42 bases read in frame from the first base.

In this chain, TRBV30 is recombined with TRBJ2-7; no confident D gene assignment can be made. Sequenced: memory CD4+ T cells from PBMCs. The sample's cell subset or site label, in plain terms: CD45RA-negative fraction. The TCR was taken from a man younger than 30 in good health. Some clones in this sample may be carry-over from other donors' samples. The sequence in DNA is TGTGCCTCCCCTAGGGCACCCCACTCCTACGAGCAGTACTTC. It encodes CASPRAPHSYEQYF.